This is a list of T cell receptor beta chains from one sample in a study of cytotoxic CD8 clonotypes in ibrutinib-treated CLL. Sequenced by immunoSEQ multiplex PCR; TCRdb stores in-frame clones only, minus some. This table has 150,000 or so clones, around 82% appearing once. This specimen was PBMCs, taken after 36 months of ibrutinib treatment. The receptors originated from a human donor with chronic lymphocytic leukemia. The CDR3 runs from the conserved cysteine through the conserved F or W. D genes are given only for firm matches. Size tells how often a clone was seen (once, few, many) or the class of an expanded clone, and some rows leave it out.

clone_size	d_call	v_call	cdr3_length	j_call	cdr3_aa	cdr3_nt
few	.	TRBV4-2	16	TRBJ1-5	CASSQGRFDSNQPQHF	TGTGCCAGCAGCCAAGGAAGGTTTGACAGCAATCAGCCCCAGCATTTT
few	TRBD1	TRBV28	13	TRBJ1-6	CASSRTGGSPLHF	TGTGCCAGCAGTAGGACAGGGGGCTCACCCCTCCACTTT
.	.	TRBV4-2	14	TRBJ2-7	CASSPQQSSYEQYF	TGTGCCAGCAGCCCTCAACAGAGCTCCTACGAGCAGTACTTC
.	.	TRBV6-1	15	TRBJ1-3	CASSGQALSGNTIYF	TGTGCCAGCAGTGGACAGGCACTCTCTGGAAACACCATATATTTT
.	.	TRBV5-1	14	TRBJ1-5	CASSLDLEGQPQHF	TGCGCCAGCAGCTTGGATTTGGAGGGCCAGCCCCAGCATTTT
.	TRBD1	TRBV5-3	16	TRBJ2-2	CARSPPRTGVTGELFF	TGTGCCAGAAGCCCACCGCGGACAGGAGTGACCGGGGAGCTGTTTTTT
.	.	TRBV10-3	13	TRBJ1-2	CAIRGRRPYGYTF	TGTGCCATCAGAGGGAGACGGCCCTATGGCTACACCTTC
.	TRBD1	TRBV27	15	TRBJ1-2	CASSLSLLTGRGYTF	TGTGCCAGCAGTTTATCACTATTGACAGGGAGAGGCTACACCTTC
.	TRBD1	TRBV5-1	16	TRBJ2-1	CASSSLDRVFGNEQFF	TGCGCCAGCAGCTCCCTGGACAGGGTCTTTGGCAATGAGCAGTTCTTC
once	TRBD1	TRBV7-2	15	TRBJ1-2	CASSLDLTGAGGYTF	TGTGCCAGCAGCTTAGATCTGACAGGGGCGGGTGGCTACACCTTC
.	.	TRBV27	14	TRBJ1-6	CASTSELYNSPLHF	TGTGCCAGCACGTCAGAGCTCTATAATTCACCCCTCCACTTT
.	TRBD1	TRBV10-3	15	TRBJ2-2	CAISAGTGYTGELFF	TGTGCCATCAGTGCCGGGACAGGGTACACCGGGGAGCTGTTTTTT
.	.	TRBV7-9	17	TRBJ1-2	CASSLNQGPTANYGYTF	TGTGCCAGCAGCTTAAATCAGGGCCCCACAGCTAACTATGGCTACACCTTC
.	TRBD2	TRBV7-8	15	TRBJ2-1	CASSFAGAKNNEQFF	TGTGCCAGCAGCTTTGCGGGAGCGAAAAACAATGAGCAGTTCTTC
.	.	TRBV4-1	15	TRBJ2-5	CASSQVGGGRETQYF	TGCGCCAGCAGCCAAGTGGGTGGTGGCCGAGAGACCCAGTACTTC
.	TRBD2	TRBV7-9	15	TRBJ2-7	CASSQDWRESYEQYF	TGTGCCAGCAGCCAAGATTGGCGGGAGTCATACGAGCAGTACTTC
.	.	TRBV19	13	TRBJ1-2	CASSQDRHYGYTF	TGTGCCAGTAGCCAAGACAGGCACTATGGCTACACCTTC
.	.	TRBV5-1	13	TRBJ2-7	CASTAVHRSEQYF	TGCGCCAGCACCGCGGTACACAGGAGCGAGCAGTACTTC
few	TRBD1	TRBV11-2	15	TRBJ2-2	CASSLLSGGTGELFF	TGTGCCAGCAGCCTCTTATCAGGGGGCACCGGGGAGCTGTTTTTT
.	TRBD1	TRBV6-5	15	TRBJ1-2	CASSPGTGGIVGYTF	TGTGCCAGCAGTCCAGGAACAGGGGGCATTGTGGGCTACACCTTC